This T cell receptor (beta chain) was captured by sequencing in a study of T cells in Graves' hyperthyroidism and ophthalmopathy. Across the whole study: It was at initial diagnosis, before any treatment, that peripheral blood was collected. Whole-study results and caveats: Among thyroid clonotypes expanded above 0.001, most also appeared in blood. A model built on 13 V-J features separated ophthalmopathy from stable hyperthyroidism.

V lost 4 bases and J 4 bases, leaving 8 bases between the germline ends. The CDR3 length is 12 residues. Germline loops: CDR1 SGHDN, CDR2 FVKESK. In this sample, this clonotype turned up a few times. The antigen is not known. It was RNA transcripts that yielded the amplified TCR beta CDR3 regions. The study used the HTBI primer set for a first-round RT-PCR of the TCR CDR3. TCRdb re-called the multiplex PCR reads with MiXCR, one entry per CDR3 protein. This sample has roughly 170,000 distinct CDR3 sequences, with approximately 9% found just once. Specimen: blood. The source of this sequence is a woman aged 18 to 35 with Graves' hyperthyroidism that later progressed to Graves' ophthalmopathy. The chain combines TRBV14 with TRBJ2-7; D is possibly TRBD2 (6 bases). The CDR3 reads CASSRTIYEQYF. CDR3 bases: TGTGCCAGCAGCCGGACTATATACGAGCAGTACTTC.